The following is a T cell receptor beta chain sequence with its context. This sample was taken from a study of T cell responses to AZD1222 COVID-19 vaccine. Clones were sequenced by immunoSEQ multiplex PCR, and TCRdb holds only the in-frame ones, with some missing. The sample contains about 93,000 clones, 85% to 90% of which appear only once. The CDR3 is 16 amino acids. J gave up 4 bases and V 4 bases, and 11 bases lay outside the gene matches. Germline CDR1 is SGHRS and CDR2 is YFSETQ. The clonotype was recovered from an adult who received the AZD1222 COVID-19 vaccine. The sample in question was peripheral blood, obtained 28 days after the second AZD1222 dose. This chain joins TRBV5-1 and TRBJ1-2, with 9 bases identical to TRBD1. CDR3 region: CASSAGQGGRGYGYTF. In DNA, the CDR3 is TGCGCCAGCAGCGCGGGACAGGGTGGACGTGGCTATGGCTACACCTTC.